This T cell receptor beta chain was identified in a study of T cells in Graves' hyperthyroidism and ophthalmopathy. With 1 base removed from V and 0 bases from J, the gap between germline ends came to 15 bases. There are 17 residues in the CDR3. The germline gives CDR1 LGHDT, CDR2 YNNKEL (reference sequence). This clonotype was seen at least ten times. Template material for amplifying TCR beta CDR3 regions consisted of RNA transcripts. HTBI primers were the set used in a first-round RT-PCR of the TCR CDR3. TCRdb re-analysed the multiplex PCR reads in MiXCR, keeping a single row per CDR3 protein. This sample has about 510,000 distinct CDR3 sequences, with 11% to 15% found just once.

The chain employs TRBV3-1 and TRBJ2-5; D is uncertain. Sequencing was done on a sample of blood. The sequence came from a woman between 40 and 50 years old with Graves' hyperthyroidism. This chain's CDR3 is CASSQGVTVDNQETQYF. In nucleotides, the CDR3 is TGTGCCAGCAGCCAAGGAGTAACAGTGGATAACCAAGAGACCCAGTACTTC.